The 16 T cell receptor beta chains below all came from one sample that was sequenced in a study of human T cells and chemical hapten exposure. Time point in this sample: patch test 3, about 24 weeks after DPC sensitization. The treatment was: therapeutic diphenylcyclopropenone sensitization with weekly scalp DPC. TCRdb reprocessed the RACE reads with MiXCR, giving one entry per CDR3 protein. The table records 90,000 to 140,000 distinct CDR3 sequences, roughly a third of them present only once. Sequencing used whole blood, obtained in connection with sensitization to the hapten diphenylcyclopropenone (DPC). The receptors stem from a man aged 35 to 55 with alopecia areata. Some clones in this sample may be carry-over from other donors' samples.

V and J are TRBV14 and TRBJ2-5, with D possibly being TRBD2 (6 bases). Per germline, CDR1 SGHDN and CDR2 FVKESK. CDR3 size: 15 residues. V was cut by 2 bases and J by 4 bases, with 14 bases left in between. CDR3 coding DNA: TGTGCCAGCAGCCAATCTGGGGGGATTAGAGAGACCCAGTACTTC. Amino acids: CASSQSGGIRETQYF.

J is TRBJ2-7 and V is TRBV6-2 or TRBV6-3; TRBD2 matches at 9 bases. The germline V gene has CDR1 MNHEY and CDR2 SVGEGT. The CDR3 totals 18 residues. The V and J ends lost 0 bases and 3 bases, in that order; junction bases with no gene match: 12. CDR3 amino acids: CASSYSTSGTSIDYEQYF. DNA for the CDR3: TGTGCCAGCAGTTACTCGACTAGCGGAACAAGCATTGACTACGAGCAGTACTTC.

The CDR3 sequence: CASRPGTSSYNEQFF. In DNA, the CDR3 is TGTGCCAGTAGGCCTGGGACGAGCTCCTACAATGAGCAGTTCTTC. The chain joins TRBV19 to TRBJ2-1; D possibly matches TRBD1 or TRBD2 (5 bases each). The CDR3 contains 15 residues. The V gene lost 6 bases and the J gene lost 0 bases, with 12 bases spanning the gap. In germline, CDR1 is LNHDA, CDR2 SQIVND (reference sequence).

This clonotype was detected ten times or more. For the CDR3, the DNA is TGTGCCAGCAGTTACACAGGGGCAAATCAGCCCCAGCATTTT. Protein product: CASSYTGANQPQHF. V usage is TRBV6-1 and J usage is TRBJ1-5; 7 nucleotides line up with TRBD1. In germline, CDR1 is MNHNS, CDR2 SASEGT. This CDR3 contains 14 residues. The junction had 5 bases not matched to a gene; V was cut back by 5 bases and J by 4 bases.

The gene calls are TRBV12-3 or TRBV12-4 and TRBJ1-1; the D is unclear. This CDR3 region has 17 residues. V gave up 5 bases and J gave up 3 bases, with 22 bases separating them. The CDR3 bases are TGTGCCAGCAGTCCCTACCTTGGCGGCTCACGGGACACTGAAGCTTTCTTT. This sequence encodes CASSPYLGGSRDTEAFF.

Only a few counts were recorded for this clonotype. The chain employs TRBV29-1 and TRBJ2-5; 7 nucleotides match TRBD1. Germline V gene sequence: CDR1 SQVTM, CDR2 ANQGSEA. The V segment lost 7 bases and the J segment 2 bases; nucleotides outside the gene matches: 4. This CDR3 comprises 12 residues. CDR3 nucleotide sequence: TGCAGCGCAAAACAGGGGCAAGAGACCCAGTACTTC. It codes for CSAKQGQETQYF.

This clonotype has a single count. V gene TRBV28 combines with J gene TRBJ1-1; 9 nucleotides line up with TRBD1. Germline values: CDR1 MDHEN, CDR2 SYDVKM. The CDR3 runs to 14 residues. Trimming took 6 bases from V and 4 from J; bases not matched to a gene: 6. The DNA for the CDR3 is TGTGCCAGCAGACCCCGGGACAGGGTCACTGAAGCTTTCTTT. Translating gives CASRPRDRVTEAFF.

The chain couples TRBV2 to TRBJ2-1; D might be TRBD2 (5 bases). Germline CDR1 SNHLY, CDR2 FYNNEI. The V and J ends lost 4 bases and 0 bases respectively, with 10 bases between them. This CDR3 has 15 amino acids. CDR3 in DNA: TGTGCCAGCAGTGTACCGGGGAGCTCCTACAATGAGCAGTTCTTC. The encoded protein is CASSVPGSSYNEQFF.

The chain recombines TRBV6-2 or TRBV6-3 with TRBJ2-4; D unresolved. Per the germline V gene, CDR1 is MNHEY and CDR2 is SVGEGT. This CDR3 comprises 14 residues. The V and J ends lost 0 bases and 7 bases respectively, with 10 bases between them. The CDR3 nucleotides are TGTGCCAGCAGTTACTCGAGGATACAGAACATTCAGTACTTC. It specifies CASSYSRIQNIQYF.

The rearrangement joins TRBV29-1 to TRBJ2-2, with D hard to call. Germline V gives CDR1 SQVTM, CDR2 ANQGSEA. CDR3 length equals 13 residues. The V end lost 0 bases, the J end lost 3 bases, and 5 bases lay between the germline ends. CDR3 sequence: CSVEDSDTGELFF. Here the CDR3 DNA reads TGCAGCGTTGAAGATTCTGACACCGGGGAGCTGTTTTTT.

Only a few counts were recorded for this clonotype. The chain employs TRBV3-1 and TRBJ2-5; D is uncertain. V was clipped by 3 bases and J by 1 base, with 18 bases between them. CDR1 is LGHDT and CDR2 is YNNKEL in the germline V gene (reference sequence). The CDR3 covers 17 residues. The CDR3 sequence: CASSQPLKPPIQETQYF. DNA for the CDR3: TGTGCCAGCAGCCAGCCCCTCAAACCCCCAATCCAAGAGACCCAGTACTTC.

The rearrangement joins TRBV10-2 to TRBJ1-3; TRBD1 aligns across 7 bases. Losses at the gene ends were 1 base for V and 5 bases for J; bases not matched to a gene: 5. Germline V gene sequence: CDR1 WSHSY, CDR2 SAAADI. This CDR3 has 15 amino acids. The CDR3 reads CASSEYRTGRNTIYF. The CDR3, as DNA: TGCGCCAGCAGTGAGTATAGGACAGGAAGAAACACCATATATTTT.

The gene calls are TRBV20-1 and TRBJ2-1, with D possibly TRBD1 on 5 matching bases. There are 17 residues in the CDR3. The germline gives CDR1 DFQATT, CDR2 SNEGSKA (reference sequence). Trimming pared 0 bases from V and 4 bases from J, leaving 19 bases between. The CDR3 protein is CSARDSFRGAGYNEQFF. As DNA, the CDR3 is TGCAGTGCTAGAGATTCGTTTAGGGGCGCCGGGTACAATGAGCAGTTCTTC.

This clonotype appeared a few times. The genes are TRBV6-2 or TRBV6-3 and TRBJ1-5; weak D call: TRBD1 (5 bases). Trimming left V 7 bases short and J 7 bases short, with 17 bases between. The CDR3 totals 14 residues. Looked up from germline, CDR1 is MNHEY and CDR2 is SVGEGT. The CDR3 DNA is TGTGCCAGCAAGGTCCCCGGGGCGAGACAGCCCCAGCATTTT. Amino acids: CASKVPGARQPQHF.

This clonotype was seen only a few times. CDR3 sequence: CASSPGMDTQYF. CDR3 in DNA: TGTGCCAGCTCTCCGGGGATGGATACGCAGTATTTT. This chain uses TRBV18 with TRBJ2-3; tentative D call: TRBD2 (5 bases). CDR3 length: 12 residues. Germline CDR1 and CDR2: KGHSH and LQKENI. Trimming pared 6 bases from V and 6 bases from J, leaving 10 bases between.

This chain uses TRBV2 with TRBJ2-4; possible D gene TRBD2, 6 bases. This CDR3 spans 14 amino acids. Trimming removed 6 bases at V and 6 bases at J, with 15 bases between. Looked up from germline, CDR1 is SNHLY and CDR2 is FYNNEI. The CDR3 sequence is CASRMGLGVNIQYF. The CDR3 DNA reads TGTGCCAGCAGGATGGGACTCGGTGTAAACATTCAGTACTTC.